Presented here are 21 T cell receptor beta chains from one specimen sequenced in a study of human T cells and chemical hapten exposure. TCRdb fed the RACE reads into MiXCR, producing one record per CDR3 protein. The sample has roughly 200,000 distinct CDR3 sequences, 20% to 25% seen once. Sample time point: patch test 1, 2 weeks after DPC sensitization. Indicated treatment: therapeutic diphenylcyclopropenone sensitization with weekly scalp DPC. The sequences come from whole blood, collected in connection with sensitization to the hapten diphenylcyclopropenone (DPC). These receptors were taken from a woman between 45 and 60 years old with alopecia areata. Some clones in this sample may be carry-over from other donors' samples.

This rearrangement joins TRBV3-1 to TRBJ1-3; D is undetermined. The CDR3 runs to 14 residues. The V end lost 4 bases, the J end lost 3 bases, and 10 bases lay between the germline ends. Germline V CDR1 and CDR2: LGHDT, YNNKEL (reference sequence). CDR3 loop: CASSPRDCGNTIYF. CDR3 DNA: TGTGCCAGCAGCCCAAGGGATTGTGGAAACACCATATATTTT.

This chain uses TRBV5-1 with TRBJ2-1, with 13 bases matching TRBD2. The trim removed 5 bases at V and 7 bases at J, leaving 12 bases unmatched. Germline V gene data show CDR1 as SGHRS and CDR2 as YFSETQ. The CDR3 contains 17 residues. DNA of the CDR3: TGCGCCAGCAGTAGACTAGCGGGAGGCCTCGAACTTAATGAGCAGTTCTTC. Translated, it gives CASSRLAGGLELNEQFF.

This clonotype appeared a few times. The rearrangement uses TRBV27 and TRBJ1-5; maybe TRBD1 (6 bases). V dropped 4 bases and J dropped 1 base, with 8 bases sitting between them. The germline CDR1 and CDR2 sequences are MNHEY and SMNVEV (reference sequence). The CDR3 has 14 residues. The CDR3, as DNA: TGTGCCAGCAGTTCACAGGGCAGCAATCAGCCCCAGCATTTT. It specifies CASSSQGSNQPQHF.

In DNA form, the CDR3 reads TGTGCCAGCAGCTTAGTAAGCAATCCCTACAATGAGCAGTTCTTC. It translates to CASSLVSNPYNEQFF. The rearrangement links TRBV7-2 to TRBJ2-1; D is uncertain. Germline V CDR1 and CDR2: SGHTA, FQGNSA. The CDR3 spans 15 residues. Deletions cut 1 base from V and 2 bases from J, with 9 bases between.

J is TRBJ2-2 and V is TRBV7-2; 8 bases are a match to TRBD2. The germline CDR1 and CDR2 sequences are SGHTA and FQGNSA. This CDR3 has 16 residues. V was pared by 5 bases and J by 4 bases, with 9 bases of the junction left unmatched. CDR3 nucleotides: TGTGCCAGCAGCCTGGGGACTAGGGCGGGCACCGGGGAGCTGTTTTTT. It yields the protein CASSLGTRAGTGELFF. The full variable domain, its missing parts supplied by reference TRBV7-2 and TRBJ2-2, is GAGVSQSPSNKVTEKGKDVELRCDPISGHTALYWYRQSLGQGLEFLIYFQGNSAPDKSGLPSDRFSAERTGGSVSTLTIQRTQQEDSAVYLCASSLGTRAGTGELFFGEGSRLTVL.

J is TRBJ2-7 and V is TRBV14; D not resolved. In germline, CDR1 is SGHDN, CDR2 FVKESK. The CDR3 contains 13 residues. V was shortened by 1 base and J by 6 bases, with 10 bases between the two germline ends. In DNA, the CDR3 is TGTGCCAGCAGCCAAGCCGGGCACCGCGAGCAGTACTTC. Protein sequence: CASSQAGHREQYF.

This clonotype was seen many times. This chain uses TRBV20-1 with TRBJ2-7; unclear D gene. This CDR3 comprises 13 residues. Per germline, CDR1 DFQATT and CDR2 SNEGSKA (reference sequence). The V end was cut by 5 bases, the J end by 3 bases, with 14 bases between. The CDR3 nucleotides read TGCAGTGCTGCCCCCCTGTTTGGCTACGAGCAGTACTTC. As protein: CSAAPLFGYEQYF.

V is TRBV3-1 and J is TRBJ2-5; maybe TRBD2 (6 bases). V was shortened by 1 base and J by 4 bases, with 13 bases between the two germline ends. This CDR3 spans 15 amino acids. Germline assignment: CDR1 LGHDT and CDR2 YNNKEL (reference sequence). The CDR3 loop reads CASSQVGGKGETQYF. CDR3 bases: TGTGCCAGCAGCCAAGTAGGAGGGAAAGGAGAGACCCAGTACTTC.

The chain combines TRBV5-1 with TRBJ2-7; D possibly matches TRBD1 or TRBD2 (5 bases each). V lost 3 bases and J 9 bases, leaving 16 bases between the germline ends. The CDR3 covers 13 residues. From germline, CDR1 is SGHRS and CDR2 YFSETQ. CDR3 nucleotides: TGCGCCAGCAGCTCCAGAGGGGAGACGGGGCAGTACTTC. Residues: CASSSRGETGQYF.

This clonotype came up a few times. The chain recombines TRBV3-1 with TRBJ1-2; D may be TRBD1 (6 bases). The CDR3 contains 14 residues. Trimming shortened V by 4 bases and J by 6 bases, and 15 bases separated the two germline ends. Germline assignment: CDR1 LGHDT and CDR2 YNNKEL (reference sequence). The CDR3 loop is CASSRTVREDGYTF. CDR3 coding DNA: TGTGCCAGCAGCCGGACAGTGCGTGAGGATGGCTACACCTTC.

The V call is TRBV7-2, the J call TRBJ1-5, with 8 positions matching TRBD1. The V segment lost 1 base and the J segment 7 bases; nucleotides outside the gene matches: 12. Per the germline V gene, CDR1 is SGHTA and CDR2 is FQGNSA. CDR3 length equals 17 residues. CDR3 nucleotides: TGTGCCAGCAGCTTAGAGAAGCTAGGACAGGGATACCAGCCCCAGCATTTT. Its protein is CASSLEKLGQGYQPQHF. Filled out from reference TRBV7-2 and TRBJ1-5, the complete variable domain reads GAGVSQSPSNKVTEKGKDVELRCDPISGHTALYWYRQSLGQGLEFLIYFQGNSAPDKSGLPSDRFSAERTGGSVSTLTIQRTQQEDSAVYLCASSLEKLGQGYQPQHFGDGTRLSIL.

The rearrangement uses TRBV7-9 and TRBJ2-1; the match to TRBD2 covers 8 bases. The germline V gene has CDR1 SEHNR and CDR2 FQNEAQ (reference sequence). The V gene end was trimmed by 1 base and the J gene end by 4 bases; junction bases not matched to a gene: 9. CDR3 length: 17 amino acids. CDR3 bases: TGTGCCAGCAGCTTAGAAATCGGGAGGGCACGATACAATGAGCAGTTCTTC. Translated: CASSLEIGRARYNEQFF.

This clonotype has at least ten counts. The genes are TRBV2 and TRBJ2-6; a weak D match, TRBD2 (7 bases). CDR1 and CDR2 from the germline V gene are SNHLY and FYNNEI. Trimming removed 5 bases at V and 0 bases at J, with 14 bases between. The CDR3 length is 17 residues. Here the CDR3 reads CASSKQGGISGANVLTF. The CDR3 DNA sequence: TGTGCCAGCAGTAAACAGGGAGGGATCTCTGGGGCCAACGTCCTGACTTTC.

The gene calls are TRBV3-1 and TRBJ1-1; tentative D call: TRBD1 (5 bases). CDR3 length: 13 amino acids. Trimming removed 6 bases from V and 8 bases from J, with 16 bases in between. CDR1 and CDR2 from the germline V gene are LGHDT and YNNKEL (reference sequence). The CDR3 region is CASRHGTGIEAFF. CDR3 bases: TGTGCCAGCAGGCATGGGACCGGGATAGAAGCTTTCTTT. Complete variable domain (other parts from reference TRBV3-1 and TRBJ1-1): DTAVSQTPKYLVTQMGNDKSIKCEQNLGHDTMYWYKQDSKKFLKIMFSYNNKELIINETVPNRFSPKSPDKAHLNLHINSLELGDSAVYFCASRHGTGIEAFFGQGTRLTVV.

CDR3 in amino acids: CAISESRGGYGYTF. The CDR3 DNA reads as TGTGCCATCAGTGAGTCAAGAGGGGGCTATGGCTACACCTTC. This chain links TRBV10-3 with TRBJ1-2; D is possibly TRBD1 (6 bases). Germline V gene data show CDR1 as ENHRY and CDR2 as SYGVKD. Trimming took off 0 bases at V and 4 bases at J, with 9 bases between the two ends. This CDR3 is built from 14 residues.

Only a few counts were recorded for this clonotype. CDR3 sequence: CSAREPRGEKLFF. As DNA, the CDR3 is TGCAGTGCTAGAGAGCCCCGGGGAGAAAAACTGTTTTTT. The rearrangement uses TRBV20-1 and TRBJ1-4, with D unresolved. From germline, CDR1 is DFQATT and CDR2 SNEGSKA (reference sequence). The CDR3 consists of 13 residues. Between the trimmed V and J ends, which lost 0 bases and 8 bases, there was a span of 10 bases.

The CDR3 here is CASSLQGIRELFF. The CDR3 nucleotides read TGTGCCAGCAGTTTACAGGGAATCAGGGAGCTGTTTTTT. V is TRBV12-3 or TRBV12-4 and J is TRBJ2-2; D perhaps matches TRBD1 (5 bases). The CDR3 covers 13 residues. Trimming cost V 2 bases and J 9 bases, with 10 bases left between them.

This rearrangement joins TRBV11-2 to TRBJ2-2; D unclear. This CDR3 spans 12 amino acids. Germline V gives CDR1 SGHAT, CDR2 FQNNGV. Trimming removed 5 bases at V and 4 bases at J, with 5 bases between. The CDR3 is CASSHTTGELFF. DNA of the CDR3: TGTGCCAGCAGCCACACCACCGGGGAGCTGTTTTTT.

This clonotype was observed a few times. This CDR3 reads CSASDGAIDTQYF. DNA of the CDR3: TGCAGTGCTAGCGATGGAGCCATAGATACGCAGTATTTT. The chain carries TRBV20-1 and TRBJ2-3; unclear D gene. Germline V lookup: CDR1 DFQATT, CDR2 SNEGSKA (reference sequence). The CDR3 loop spans 13 amino acids. Trimming took 3 bases from V and 5 from J, leaving 12 bases between them.

The table lists this clonotype with a few counts. The V gene is TRBV20-1, the J gene TRBJ2-1; 7 nucleotides line up with TRBD2. Losses at the gene ends were 6 bases for V and 4 bases for J; bases not matched to a gene: 9. The CDR3 is made up of 14 amino acids. Germline CDR1 is DFQATT and CDR2 is SNEGSKA (reference sequence). CDR3 DNA: TGCAGTGCCCGAAGCCTAGCGGTATACAATGAGCAGTTCTTC. Translation: CSARSLAVYNEQFF.

The chain couples TRBV7-2 to TRBJ2-7; 9 positions agree with TRBD1. Per germline, CDR1 SGHTA and CDR2 FQGNSA. V was pared by 5 bases and J by 4 bases, with 6 bases of the junction left unmatched. The CDR3 runs to 14 residues. Written as DNA, the CDR3 is TGTGCCAGCAGCCGACGACAGGGGGGGTACGAGCAGTACTTC. It specifies CASSRRQGGYEQYF.